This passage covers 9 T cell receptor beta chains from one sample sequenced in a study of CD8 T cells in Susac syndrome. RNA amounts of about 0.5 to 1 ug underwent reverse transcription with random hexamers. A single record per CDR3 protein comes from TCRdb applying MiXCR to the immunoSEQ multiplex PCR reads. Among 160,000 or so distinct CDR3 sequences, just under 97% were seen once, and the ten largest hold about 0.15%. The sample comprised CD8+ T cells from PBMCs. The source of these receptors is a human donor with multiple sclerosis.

CDR3 in DNA: TGTGCCAGCAGTGGGGGATCGGACGAAGGAGCTTTCTTT. Protein sequence: CASSGGSDEGAFF. This chain connects TRBV27 to TRBJ1-1; tentative D call: TRBD1 (5 bases). The V gene's germline CDR1 is MNHEY and CDR2 SMNVEV (reference sequence). V lost 5 bases to trimming and J lost 10 bases, with 17 bases between them. CDR3 length: 13 amino acids.

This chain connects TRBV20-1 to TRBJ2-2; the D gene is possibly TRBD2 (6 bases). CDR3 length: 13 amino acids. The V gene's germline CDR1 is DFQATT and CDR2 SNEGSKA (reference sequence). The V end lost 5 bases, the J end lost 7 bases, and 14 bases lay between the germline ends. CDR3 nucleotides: TGCAGTGCTGCTCACGGGGGTAACGGGGAGCTGTTTTTT. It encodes CSAAHGGNGELFF.

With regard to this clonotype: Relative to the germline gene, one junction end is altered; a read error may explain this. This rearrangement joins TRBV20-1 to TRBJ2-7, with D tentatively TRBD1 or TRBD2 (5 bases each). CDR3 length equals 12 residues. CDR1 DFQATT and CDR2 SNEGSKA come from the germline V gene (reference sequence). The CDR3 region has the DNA TGCAGTGCCAGAGGGACCTCCTACGAGCAGTACTTC. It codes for CSARGTSYEQYF.

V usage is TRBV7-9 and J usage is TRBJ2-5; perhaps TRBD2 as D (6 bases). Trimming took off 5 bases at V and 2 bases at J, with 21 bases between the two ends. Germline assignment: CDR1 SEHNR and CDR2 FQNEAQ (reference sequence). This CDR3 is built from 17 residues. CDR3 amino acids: CASSPGTSWETQETQYF. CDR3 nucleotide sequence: TGTGCCAGCAGCCCGGGGACTTCTTGGGAGACTCAAGAGACCCAGTACTTC.

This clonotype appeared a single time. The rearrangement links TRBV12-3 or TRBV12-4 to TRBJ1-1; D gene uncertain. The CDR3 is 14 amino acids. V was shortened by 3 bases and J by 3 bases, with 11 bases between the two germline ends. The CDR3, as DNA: TGTGCCAGCAGTTTCAGTCTCAGTCACACTGAAGCTTTCTTT. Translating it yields CASSFSLSHTEAFF.

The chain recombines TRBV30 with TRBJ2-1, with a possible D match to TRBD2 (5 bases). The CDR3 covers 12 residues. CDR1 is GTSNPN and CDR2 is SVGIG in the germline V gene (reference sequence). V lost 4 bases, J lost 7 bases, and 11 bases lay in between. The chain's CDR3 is CAWTGRRNEQFF. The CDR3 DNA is TGTGCCTGGACCGGCCGGAGGAATGAGCAGTTCTTC.

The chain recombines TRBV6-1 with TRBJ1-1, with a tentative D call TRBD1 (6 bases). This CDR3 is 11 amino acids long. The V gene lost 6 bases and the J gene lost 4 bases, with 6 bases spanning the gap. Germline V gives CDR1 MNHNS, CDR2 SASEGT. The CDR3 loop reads CASRQGTEAFF. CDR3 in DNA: TGTGCCAGCAGACAGGGCACTGAAGCTTTCTTT.

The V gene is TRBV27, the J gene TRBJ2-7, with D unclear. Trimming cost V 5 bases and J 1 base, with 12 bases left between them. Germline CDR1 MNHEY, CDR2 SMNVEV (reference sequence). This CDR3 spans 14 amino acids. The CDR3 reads CASSGQHPSYEQYF. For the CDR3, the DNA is TGTGCCAGCAGTGGCCAGCATCCTTCCTACGAGCAGTACTTC.

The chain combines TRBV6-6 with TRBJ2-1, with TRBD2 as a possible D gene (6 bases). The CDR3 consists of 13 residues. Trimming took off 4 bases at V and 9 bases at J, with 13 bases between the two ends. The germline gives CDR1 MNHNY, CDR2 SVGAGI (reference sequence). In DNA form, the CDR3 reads TGTGCCAGCAGTTCGGGGGAGCAGGGTGAGCAGTTCTTC. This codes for CASSSGEQGEQFF.